The 16 T cell receptor beta chains reported below all come from one sample, sequenced in a study of T cell responses to AZD1222 COVID-19 vaccine. Libraries were prepared by immunoSEQ multiplex PCR; TCRdb keeps only in-frame clonotypes and omits some of them. The table includes 140,000 or so clones, around 89% detected once. The starting material was peripheral blood, obtained on day 0 of AZD1222 vaccination. Receptors originate from an adult in good health.

The V gene is TRBV4-2, the J gene TRBJ2-2; no reliable D call. V was trimmed by 5 bases and J by 5 bases, leaving 9 bases between them. CDR3 length: 13 amino acids. The germline gives CDR1 LGHNA, CDR2 YNFKEQ. The CDR3: CASSSTETGELFF. In DNA, the CDR3 is TGTGCCAGCAGCAGTACTGAGACCGGGGAGCTGTTTTTT.

The chain recombines TRBV18 with TRBJ1-1; weak D call: TRBD1 (5 bases). Per germline, CDR1 KGHSH and CDR2 LQKENI. The CDR3 totals 14 residues. The V and J ends lost 6 bases and 5 bases respectively, with 16 bases between them. The DNA of the CDR3 is TGTGCCAGCTCCGCTAAGAACCAGGGTACTGAAGCTTTCTTT. Its protein is CASSAKNQGTEAFF.

The chain joins TRBV6-5 to TRBJ1-1; no definite D call. The ends were cut back, 4 bases at V and 4 bases at J, with 13 bases in the middle. Germline CDR1 MNHEY, CDR2 SVGAGI. CDR3 size: 14 residues. CDR3 region: CASSFGLEGTEAFF. CDR3 bases: TGTGCCAGCAGTTTTGGATTGGAGGGCACTGAAGCTTTCTTT.

The V gene is TRBV18, the J gene TRBJ1-5, with D perhaps matching TRBD1 (5 bases). The CDR3 covers 13 residues. V was shortened by 6 bases and J by 6 bases, with 12 bases between the two germline ends. Germline V gene lookup returns CDR1 KGHSH and CDR2 LQKENI. The CDR3, as DNA: TGTGCCAGCTCCCTGGGGCAGACTCAGCCCCAGCATTTT. Its translation is CASSLGQTQPQHF.

The sample holds a few counts of this clone. The chain uses TRBV12-3 or TRBV12-4 and TRBJ1-2; TRBD1 might be the D (6 bases). This CDR3 has 13 residues. V was trimmed by 6 bases and J by 7 bases, leaving 15 bases between them. CDR3 amino acids: CASSVKGGGGYTF. For the CDR3, the DNA is TGTGCCAGCAGCGTGAAGGGGGGAGGTGGCTACACCTTC.

J is TRBJ1-6 and V is TRBV19; 9 nucleotides match TRBD1. Germline V lookup: CDR1 LNHDA, CDR2 SQIVND (reference sequence). V lost 5 bases to trimming and J lost 8 bases; unmatched junction nucleotides: 10. The CDR3 totals 16 residues. The CDR3 sequence: CASSAYPGQGHSPLHF. Written as DNA, the CDR3 is TGTGCCAGTAGTGCGTACCCGGGACAGGGCCATTCACCCCTCCACTTT.

This chain uses TRBV18 with TRBJ1-1; 9 bases match TRBD1. CDR3 length: 13 amino acids. The ends lost 2 bases at V and 5 bases at J; junction bases unmatched: 0. The germline V gene encodes CDR1 KGHSH and CDR2 LQKENI. The CDR3 loop is CASSPGTGTEAFF. The CDR3 nucleotides are TGTGCCAGCTCACCAGGGACAGGGACTGAAGCTTTCTTT.

This sequence joins TRBV28 and TRBJ1-1; D uncertain. The CDR3 length is 13 residues. V was shortened by 3 bases and J by 6 bases, with 11 bases between the two germline ends. CDR1 is MDHEN and CDR2 is SYDVKM in the germline V gene. CDR3 sequence (DNA): TGTGCCAGCAGTTTCGGGGAGGTTCCTGAAGCTTTCTTT. Amino acids: CASSFGEVPEAFF.

The J gene is TRBJ1-3, the V gene TRBV6-5; TRBD1 aligns across 7 bases. The germline V gene has CDR1 MNHEY and CDR2 SVGAGI. V shed 0 bases, J shed 2 bases, and the junction held 1 base outside the gene matches. This CDR3 has 15 residues. CDR3 amino acids: CASSYSGQAGNTIYF. The CDR3 DNA reads TGTGCCAGCAGTTACTCCGGACAGGCTGGAAACACCATATATTTT.

The V gene is TRBV23-1, the J gene TRBJ2-2; no reliable D call. TRBV23-1 is marked as an open reading frame, function uncertain. The CDR3 runs to 15 residues. Trimming removed 3 bases at V and 4 bases at J, with 12 bases between. The CDR3 protein is CASSQGFSSTGELFF. In DNA form, the CDR3 reads TGCGCCAGCAGTCAGGGGTTTTCTTCCACCGGGGAGCTGTTTTTT.

The chain carries TRBV5-1 and TRBJ2-1; D is ambiguous. This CDR3 contains 12 residues. V shed 3 bases and J shed 5 bases, with 6 bases lying between them. The germline V gene has CDR1 SGHRS and CDR2 YFSETQ. The CDR3 DNA follows: TGCGCCAGCAGCTCCCCACACAATGAGCAGTTCTTC. It encodes CASSSPHNEQFF.

The V call is TRBV15, the J call TRBJ2-1; no clear D. Germline loops: CDR1 LNHNV, CDR2 YYDKDF (reference sequence). The CDR3 is made up of 15 amino acids. The V gene lost 0 bases and the J gene lost 0 bases, with 6 bases spanning the gap. The CDR3 sequence: CATSRDMSSYNEQFF. The CDR3 coding sequence is TGTGCCACCAGCAGAGACATGAGCTCCTACAATGAGCAGTTCTTC. Full variable domain (remainder filled in from reference TRBV15 and TRBJ2-1): DAMVIQNPRYQVTQFGKPVTLSCSQTLNHNVMYWYQQKSSQAPKLLFHYYDKDFNNEADTPDNFQSRRPNTSFCFLDIRSPGLGDTAMYLCATSRDMSSYNEQFFGPGTRLTVL.

The chain recombines TRBV5-6 with TRBJ1-3; TRBD1 is a possible D gene (5 bases). Germline lookup yields CDR1 SGHDT and CDR2 YYEEEE. Trimming shortened V by 3 bases and J by 0 bases, and 10 bases separated the two germline ends. The CDR3 totals 15 residues. In DNA form, the CDR3 reads TGTGCCAGCAGCTGGGACCTCAGCTCTGGAAACACCATATATTTT. It yields the protein CASSWDLSSGNTIYF.

This clone was seen only once. The chain links TRBV5-5 to TRBJ2-7; D might be TRBD1 (6 bases). The CDR3 has 15 amino acids. Germline loops: CDR1 SGHKS, CDR2 YYEKEE (reference sequence). Trimming took 2 bases from V and 3 from J, leaving 15 bases between them. CDR3 DNA: TGTGCCAGCAGCTTTAGCAGGACAGCAATCTACGAGCAGTACTTC. Amino acid sequence: CASSFSRTAIYEQYF. Drawing the rest from reference TRBV5-5 and TRBJ2-7, the complete variable domain is DAGVTQSPTHLIKTRGQQVTLRCSPISGHKSVSWYQQVLGQGPQFIFQYYEKEERGRGNFPDRFSARQFPNYSSELNVNALLLGDSALYLCASSFSRTAIYEQYFGPGTRLTVT.

V usage is TRBV7-6 and J usage is TRBJ1-1; 7 nucleotides agree with TRBD1. The J segment lost 4 bases and the V segment lost 2 bases, leaving 16 bases of the junction unmatched. The CDR3 runs to 18 residues. Looked up from germline, CDR1 is SGHVS and CDR2 is FNYEAQ. The CDR3 loop is CASSLTLDRAKMSTEAFF. The CDR3, as DNA: TGTGCCAGCAGCTTAACTTTAGACAGGGCAAAAATGAGCACTGAAGCTTTCTTT.

This chain connects TRBV4-2 to TRBJ1-5, with unresolved D. V dropped 0 bases and J dropped 7 bases, with 13 bases sitting between them. The length of the CDR3 is 15 residues. Germline loops: CDR1 LGHNA, CDR2 YNFKEQ. For the CDR3, the DNA is TGTGCCAGCAGCCAAGAGGAGGGAATGGGCCAGCCCCAGCATTTT. This translates into CASSQEEGMGQPQHF.